This T cell receptor beta chain was obtained from a study of neurological immune-mediated disorders. Germline-derived CDR1 and CDR2 are SGHVS and FQNEAQ. CDR3 size: 17 residues. V was cut by 1 base and J by 6 bases, with 18 bases left in between. MiXCR was run by TCRdb on the 5' RACE reads, yielding one entry per CDR3 protein. Of about 53,000 distinct CDR3 sequences listed, approximately 8.4% were seen once; the top ten hold 1.9%. Study findings and constraints: None of the CDR3 amino acid sequences of expanded clones were shared across subjects, and this suggested private repertoires in all groups. Multiple sclerosis was found to have the least TCR clonal expansion, below healthy controls, and HTLV-1-associated myelopathy the most.

Time point here: longitudinal time-point 3. Libraries used 2 million unsorted PBMCs kept frozen in RNAlater. This clonotype occurred many times. Antigen: not known. Sequencing was carried out using PBMCs. V is TRBV7-8 and J is TRBJ2-2; a possible D gene is TRBD2 (6 bases). This TCR was sampled from a woman aged 40 to 50 in good health. Written as DNA, the CDR3 is TGTGCCAGCAGCTTAGACCCACGTGGGGGGTGGTCCGGGGAGCTGTTTTTT. Protein: CASSLDPRGGWSGELFF. Looking up the rest from reference TRBV7-8 and TRBJ2-2 gives the full variable domain: GAGVSQSPRYKVAKRGQDVALRCDPISGHVSLFWYQQALGQGPEFLTYFQNEAQLDKSGLPSDRFFAERPEGSVSTLKIQRTQQEDSAVYLCASSLDPRGGWSGELFFGEGSRLTVL.